A selection of T cell receptor beta chains follows, all from one sample in a study of molecular identifiers for immune sequencing clone quantification. TCRdb called the PCR reads again in MiXCR, with one record for every CDR3 protein. The table shows around 470,000 distinct CDR3 sequences, with 20% to 25% occurring only once. Specimen: naive CD8+ T cells from blood, with Jurkat cell RNA spiked in. Receptors originate from a human donor in good health. Some libraries in this study had Jurkat cell RNA spiked in. Each CDR3 is given with its conserved first and last residue. D genes are given only for firm matches.

>TRBV11-2|-|12
CASSLWGEKAFF
>TRBV7-9|-|12
CASSPRYTEAFF
>TRBV11-2|TRBD2|17
CASSLRVAGPDRETQYF
>TRBV15|-|14
CATSRETTTDTQYF
>TRBV28|-|14
CASSLFGVGNTIYF
>TRBV14|TRBD2|17
CASSQDSLAGWRDTQYF
>TRBV7-3|-|15
CANSPVRTPYNEQFF
>TRBV7-2|-|14
CASSLVLGRETQYF
>TRBV4-3|-|15
CASSPGRMNTGELFF
>TRBV20-1|-|13
CSANRYGMTEAFF
>TRBV4-3|TRBD2|17
CASSQERGGSLTDTQYF
>TRBV4-3|TRBD2|17
CASSPREAISGANVLTF
>TRBV12-3/TRBV12-4|-|15
CASSLALKGPVELFF
>TRBV19|-|15
CASSIVNGMNTEAFF
>TRBV7-2|TRBD2|18
CASSFWGSGGQRQETQYF
>TRBV19|TRBD1|14
CATSTGGLWGTQYF
>TRBV5-1|TRBD2|15
CASRLLAGISYEQYF
>TRBV27|TRBD2|17
CASSPSRGAGGYNEQFF
>TRBV6-6|TRBD1|15
CASSSGQGGNQPQHF
>TRBV5-4|-|14
CASSLNRQQETQYF
>TRBV2|-|13
CASSELVNYGYTF
>TRBV9|-|14
CASSVVAVAGELFF
>TRBV3-1|TRBD1|15
CASSSRDRVFYGYTF
>TRBV20-1|-|16
CSARAPRAGYNSPLHF
>TRBV11-2|TRBD2|17
CASSRPIGLAGNNEQFF
>TRBV12-3/TRBV12-4|TRBD2|14
CASMGTSGSDTQYF
>TRBV30|-|15
CACGSSLQLNTEAFF
>TRBV5-1|TRBD2|16
CASSSTGLAGSQGQFF
>TRBV29-1|TRBD1|16
CSVDDYTGGPNRDYTF
>TRBV28|TRBD2|15
CAGSLSPSGSSEQYF
>TRBV9|TRBD1|14
CASSKGQGTDTQYF
>TRBV15|-|15
CATSRDKGSNQPQHF
>TRBV24-1|-|13
CATSDSGADTQYF
>TRBV11-2|TRBD2|15
CASSSSGTVPYEQYF
>TRBV7-9|-|15
CASSLVGSLNTEAFF
>TRBV20-1|TRBD1|16
CSASGAFTGVLTEAFF
>TRBV11-2|-|14
CASSPARIVNEQFF
>TRBV12-3/TRBV12-4|TRBD2|14
CASSSRGLTGELVF
>TRBV2|-|14
CASSEGFGDQPQHF
>TRBV20-1|TRBD2|13
CSAKTSETYEQYF
>TRBV7-9|-|12
CASSNSGDEQYF
>TRBV4-3|-|12
CASEGDSGELFF
>TRBV20-1|TRBD2|15
CSAKGGRAPYYEQYF
>TRBV28|-|20
CASRAAAWQGSPSGANVLTF
>TRBV7-6|TRBD2|15
CASSVSGGLAETQYF
>TRBV5-6|-|16
CASSPGGGFGLVEQYF
>TRBV19|-|15
CASSMFFGRTDTQYF
>TRBV5-1|-|13
CASSLDLDTEAFF
>TRBV12-3/TRBV12-4|TRBD2|19
CASSHKPGLAGHRPDTQYF
>TRBV7-9|TRBD1|15
CASSFGGQGNYGYTF
>TRBV20-1|TRBD1|11
CRQQGNYGYTF
>TRBV24-1|-|11
CATSVEVEQFF
>TRBV24-1|-|16
CATSDTGQPRGETQYF
>TRBV4-3|-|15
CASSQDRGPTYEQYF